This T cell receptor beta chain was identified in a study of blood T cells in healthy people across ages. Points from the study as a whole: Relative to aged donors, long-lived donors carried more naive CD4+ cells and displayed higher diversity.

Turning to this clonotype: Its antigen is still unknown.

Then a second PCR, running about 7 to 11 cycles, was carried out with a sample-barcoded 5' primer and a J-beta primer mix. TCRdb analysed the 5' RACE reads with MiXCR anew, one entry per CDR3 protein. The data show a few hundred thousand distinct CDR3 sequences, with about a quarter seen just once and approximately 4% held by the top ten. Deletions cut 6 bases from V and 8 bases from J, with 13 bases between. CDR3 length: 12 amino acids. In germline, CDR1 is MNHNS, CDR2 SASEGT. This sample was shared with a second study, whose subject was T cells of mothers and their children.

The receptor was derived from a boy aged 2 to 10 in good health. The sequenced material came from blood. The gene calls are TRBV6-1 and TRBJ1-1; tentatively, D is TRBD1 (6 bases). The CDR3 DNA reads as TGTGCCAGCAGGATAGGGACACCCGAAGCTTTCTTT. As protein: CASRIGTPEAFF.